This T cell receptor beta chain appears in the sequencing data of a study of tumor and adjacent non-tumor tissue in lung cancer. Study information: Some 3.9 million productive TCRbeta reads were obtained per sample on average.

Note on this clonotype: Its antigen is still unknown. This may be a read error: a much more frequent sequence differs by one nucleotide.

CDR3 length: 14 amino acids. CDR1 and CDR2 from the germline V gene are MNHEY and SVGEGT. Findings and limits, study-wide: Shorter survival was associated with higher TCR diversity in tumors.

This sample's RNA came from whole unsorted tissue. The library came from three nested PCR rounds adapted from ARM-PCR protocols. TCRdb re-analysed the multiplex PCR reads in MiXCR, keeping a single row per CDR3 protein. The sample records some 84,000 distinct CDR3 sequences, around three fifths being singletons. This chain links TRBV6-2 or TRBV6-3 with TRBJ2-7; 7 nucleotides match TRBD1. The sequencing sample was made of lung tumor tissue. The sequence was obtained from a man in his 70s with non-small cell lung cancer. In nucleotides, the CDR3 is TGTGCCAGCAACACACAGGGGACCCCGGCCGAGCTGTACTTC. Translated, it gives CASNTQGTPAELYF.